A selection of T cell receptor beta chains follows, all from one sample in a study of monozygotic twins with inflammatory bowel disease. With the 5' RACE reads reprocessed, TCRdb shows one record per CDR3 protein and no DNA. The sample's table shows around 370,000 distinct CDR3 sequences. Sequencing was carried out using blood. All receptors derive from a human donor with ulcerative colitis or Crohn's disease, or a healthy co-twin of an affected twin (not recorded which). Each CDR3 is given with its conserved first and last residue.

V: TRBV6-5; J: TRBJ2-6; CDR3: CASSYSIRDLPSGANVLTF
V: TRBV12-3/TRBV12-4; J: TRBJ2-7; CDR3: CASSGDNKYEQYF
V: TRBV5-5; J: TRBJ2-2; CDR3: CASSYPDRGRDTGELFF
V: TRBV20-1; J: TRBJ1-5; CDR3: CSAPRQAHSNQPQHF
V: TRBV28; J: TRBJ2-7; CDR3: CASSSSGRGDYEQYF
V: TRBV6-1; J: TRBJ1-3; CDR3: CASRQRDRSGNTIYF
V: TRBV5-1; J: TRBJ2-3; CDR3: CASSLEPPQKGQYF
V: TRBV19; J: TRBJ1-5; CDR3: CASSIPSTGWRGAQHF
V: TRBV12-3/TRBV12-4; J: TRBJ2-1; CDR3: CASSLRTEQFF
V: TRBV7-9; J: TRBJ1-5; CDR3: CASSLSGSSNQPQHF